This T cell receptor beta chain was sequenced for a study of OX40 agonist ivuxolimab in advanced cancers. This CDR3 spans 13 amino acids. The V end lost 1 base, the J end lost 2 bases, and 5 bases lay between the germline ends. Germline-derived CDR1 and CDR2 are SGHTA and FQGNSA. The data were produced by immunoSEQ multiplex PCR, yet TCRdb's version contains in-frame clones alone and is incomplete. Here the sample spans roughly 100,000 clones, around 84% being singletons. The material was CD4+ or CD8+ T cells sorted from blood, obtained in a trial of the OX40 agonist ivuxolimab. The sequence derives from an adult with an advanced solid tumor such as melanoma, head and neck, liver or kidney cancer. V gene TRBV7-2 combines with J gene TRBJ1-1, with D unclear. CDR3 sequence (DNA): TGTGCCAGCAGCTTAGGAGACAACACTGAAGCTTTCTTT. It is translated as CASSLGDNTEAFF.